The 30 T cell receptor beta chains presented below share a single source sample, sequenced in a study of cytomegalovirus exposure and HLA in healthy donors. Use of 60 Vbeta and 13 Jbeta primers characterized the PCR. Profiling relied on immunoSEQ multiplex PCR, and the TCRdb table lists in-frame clones only, not all of them. The table shows tens of thousands of clones, with about 67% occurring only once. The sequencing sample was made of PBMCs. These receptors all stem from a young man in good health and CMV-seronegative.

The chain is built from TRBV7-2 and TRBJ1-1, with 7 bases matching TRBD1. The V segment lost 4 bases and the J segment 11 bases; nucleotides outside the gene matches: 10. Germline V gene sequence: CDR1 SGHTA, CDR2 FQGNSA. The CDR3 runs 13 residues. CDR3 loop: CASSSLETGRAFF. DNA for the CDR3: TGTGCCAGCAGCTCCCTTGAGACAGGGCGGGCTTTCTTT.

This clone occurred a few times. The chain combines TRBV30 with TRBJ2-3, with no clear D. CDR1 GTSNPN and CDR2 SVGIG come from the germline V gene (reference sequence). This CDR3 contains 13 residues. V was trimmed by 6 bases and J by 6 bases, leaving 16 bases between them. The chain's CDR3 is CACFLDNADTQYF. The CDR3 region has the DNA TGTGCCTGTTTTCTTGACAACGCGGATACGCAGTATTTT.

The chain links TRBV5-4 to TRBJ1-1; TRBD1 matches 8 bases. The germline CDR1 and CDR2 sequences are SGHNT and YYREEE (reference sequence). The length of the CDR3 is 17 residues. Trimming removed 0 bases from V and 0 bases from J; junction bases left unmatched: 7. CDR3 sequence: CASSLASGGLMNTEAFF. Here the CDR3 DNA reads TGTGCCAGCAGCTTGGCCTCAGGGGGCCTCATGAACACTGAAGCTTTCTTT.

This chain connects TRBV27 to TRBJ2-7; possibly TRBD2 for D (6 bases). V was shortened by 2 bases and J by 2 bases, with 19 bases between the two germline ends. CDR1 and CDR2 (germline): MNHEY, SMNVEV (reference sequence). The CDR3 loop spans 17 amino acids. The CDR3 DNA reads as TGTGCCAGCAGTTTAATAACAAGACTAGAACAACCCTACGAGCAGTACTTC. Protein product: CASSLITRLEQPYEQYF.

The sample holds a few counts of this clone. The V and J genes are TRBV5-6 and TRBJ1-4; TRBD1 is a possible D gene (6 bases). Germline assignment: CDR1 SGHDT and CDR2 YYEEEE. Deletions cut 4 bases from V and 2 bases from J, with 9 bases between. The CDR3 runs 14 residues. The CDR3 sequence is CASSKQGTNEKLFF. The CDR3 bases are TGTGCCAGCAGCAAACAGGGTACTAATGAAAAACTGTTTTTT.

The V call is TRBV4-1, the J call TRBJ2-1; D perhaps matches TRBD1 (5 bases). In germline, CDR1 is MGHRA, CDR2 YSYEKL. This CDR3 is 14 amino acids long. With 3 bases removed from V and 4 bases from J, the gap between germline ends came to 10 bases. The CDR3 reads CASSQLRGYNEQFF. The CDR3 DNA reads as TGCGCCAGCAGCCAGTTAAGGGGTTACAATGAGCAGTTCTTC.

This chain uses TRBV7-9 with TRBJ1-5, with D uncertain. Germline assignment: CDR1 SEHNR and CDR2 FQNEAQ (reference sequence). CDR3 length equals 15 residues. The V and J ends lost 5 bases and 1 base respectively, with 12 bases between them. This CDR3 reads CASSPGGRSNQPQHF. The CDR3 bases are TGTGCCAGCAGCCCAGGCGGGAGGAGCAATCAGCCCCAGCATTTT.

This chain uses TRBV28 with TRBJ2-6; tentatively, D is TRBD1 (6 bases). Germline V gene lookup returns CDR1 MDHEN and CDR2 SYDVKM. The CDR3 is 15 amino acids. The germline V and J ends were trimmed by 5 bases and 4 bases, with 12 bases remaining between them. Here the CDR3 reads CASSVQGSGANVLTF. In DNA form, the CDR3 reads TGTGCCAGCAGTGTCCAGGGGTCCGGGGCCAACGTCCTGACTTTC.

This clone has more than one count but fewer than ten. The J gene is TRBJ2-1, the V gene TRBV7-9, with a possible D match to TRBD1 (6 bases). The CDR3 is made up of 14 amino acids. Germline V lookup: CDR1 SEHNR, CDR2 FQNEAQ (reference sequence). Trimming cost V 5 bases and J 3 bases, with 11 bases left between them. Here the CDR3 DNA reads TGTGCCAGCAGCCAGACAGGATACTACAATGAGCAGTTCTTC. Protein product: CASSQTGYYNEQFF.

The chain employs TRBV7-3 and TRBJ2-1, with 12 bases aligning to TRBD2. J gave up 5 bases and V 6 bases, and 5 bases lay outside the gene matches. CDR3 length equals 15 residues. CDR1 and CDR2 (germline): SGHTA, FQGTGA. As DNA, the CDR3 is TGTGCCAGCAGTTCTCTAGCGGGAGGGAACAATGAGCAGTTCTTC. It specifies CASSSLAGGNNEQFF.

This chain joins TRBV27 and TRBJ1-2; TRBD1 aligns across 7 bases. The CDR3 is 15 amino acids. V lost 2 bases and J lost 4; bases outside the gene matches: 7. Germline CDR1 and CDR2: MNHEY and SMNVEV (reference sequence). The CDR3: CASSLGAGTVYGYTF. CDR3 coding DNA: TGTGCCAGCAGTTTAGGCGCCGGGACAGTCTATGGCTACACCTTC.

This chain connects TRBV9 to TRBJ1-2; possible D gene TRBD1, 6 bases. The CDR3 consists of 18 residues. CDR1 is SGDLS, CDR2 YYNGEE, per germline. The V gene lost 6 bases and the J gene lost 4 bases, with 28 bases spanning the gap. This chain's CDR3 is CASMDSRPGDPLSYGYTF. CDR3 nucleotides: TGTGCCAGCATGGACAGCAGGCCCGGGGACCCGTTAAGCTATGGCTACACCTTC.

This chain links TRBV6-6 with TRBJ2-7; maybe TRBD1 (5 bases). Germline V CDR1 and CDR2: MNHNY, SVGAGI (reference sequence). V was cut by 5 bases and J by 2 bases, with 16 bases left in between. The CDR3 is 15 residues long. The CDR3 DNA is TGTGCCAGCAGTAACACACAGGAAATCCCCTACGAGCAGTACTTC. It encodes CASSNTQEIPYEQYF.

The chain uses TRBV7-8 and TRBJ2-7; TRBD1 matches 7 bases. The V segment lost 7 bases and the J segment 0 bases; nucleotides outside the gene matches: 12. CDR3 length: 16 residues. CDR1 SGHVS and CDR2 FQNEAQ come from the germline V gene. In nucleotides, the CDR3 is TGTGCCAGCACTCCTCGAGGATGGGACAGCTCCTACGAGCAGTACTTC. Residues: CASTPRGWDSSYEQYF.

V gene TRBV30 combines with J gene TRBJ1-5; TRBD1 might be the D (5 bases). Trimming left V 5 bases short and J 0 bases short, with 8 bases between. CDR3 size: 13 residues. Germline V gives CDR1 GTSNPN, CDR2 SVGIG (reference sequence). This chain's CDR3 is CAWGGDSNQPQHF. Here the CDR3 DNA reads TGTGCCTGGGGAGGGGATAGCAATCAGCCCCAGCATTTT.

This chain uses TRBV4-1 with TRBJ1-5; D unclear. The germline gives CDR1 MGHRA, CDR2 YSYEKL. The length of the CDR3 is 12 residues. Between the trimmed V and J ends, which lost 1 base and 11 bases, there was a span of 9 bases. Written as DNA, the CDR3 is TGCGCCAGCAGCCAAGTGGGCGGGGCCCAGCATTTT. Translated, it gives CASSQVGGAQHF.

The rearrangement uses TRBV4-1 and TRBJ1-2; 7 bases match TRBD1. This CDR3 is built from 15 residues. Germline-derived CDR1 and CDR2 are MGHRA and YSYEKL. The V and J ends lost 3 bases and 0 bases, in that order; junction bases with no gene match: 4. CDR3 in amino acids: CASSQGDSANYGYTF. In DNA, the CDR3 is TGCGCCAGCAGCCAGGGGGACAGCGCTAACTATGGCTACACCTTC.

This clone was seen repeatedly, ten times or more. This sample also contains other DNA sequences that code for the same CDR3. The genes are TRBV5-1 and TRBJ2-1; 7 bases match TRBD2. Germline V gene data show CDR1 as SGHRS and CDR2 as YFSETQ. CDR3 length: 15 amino acids. V was pared by 0 bases and J by 2 bases, with 2 bases of the junction left unmatched. The CDR3 loop is CASSLAGGAYNEQFF. Written as DNA, the CDR3 is TGCGCCAGCAGCTTGGCGGGGGGTGCCTACAATGAGCAGTTCTTC.

This chain uses TRBV23-1 with TRBJ2-3; no firm D call. TRBV23-1 is identified as an open reading frame with a role that is uncertain. The V gene lost 0 bases and the J gene lost 10 bases, with 20 bases spanning the gap. The CDR3 runs to 16 residues. The CDR3 nucleotides are TGCGCCAGCAGTCAATCGCCTCCCCGCGAAACTGATGCGCAGTATTTT. It yields the protein CASSQSPPRETDAQYF.

This clone was seen a few times. The J gene is TRBJ2-3, the V gene TRBV5-1; D might be TRBD2 (5 bases). CDR1 is SGHRS and CDR2 is YFSETQ in the germline V gene. This CDR3 is built from 16 residues. V lost 0 bases and J lost 2, with 13 bases in between. CDR3 sequence reads: CASSLGAGSDTDTQYF. DNA of the CDR3: TGCGCCAGCAGCTTGGGCGCGGGCAGCGACACAGATACGCAGTATTTT.

This clone was seen a single time. V usage is TRBV6-4 and J usage is TRBJ2-2; 10 bases fit TRBD2. Germline V lookup: CDR1 MRHNA, CDR2 SNTAGT. The CDR3 totals 15 residues. After removal of 5 bases from V and 1 base from J, the junction contained 1 base not matched to a gene. Written as DNA, the CDR3 is TGTGCCAGCAGTAGACTAGCGGGGAACACCGGGGAGCTGTTTTTT. It specifies CASSRLAGNTGELFF.

This clone was seen more than once but under ten times. This chain uses TRBV5-1 with TRBJ1-2; D may be TRBD1 (5 bases). The CDR3 is 15 amino acids. Trimming shortened V by 0 bases and J by 7 bases, and 16 bases separated the two germline ends. Per the germline V gene, CDR1 is SGHRS and CDR2 is YFSETQ. CDR3 DNA: TGCGCCAGCAGCTTGGTCCAGGCGCAGGGTGGTGGCTACACCTTC. Its translation is CASSLVQAQGGGYTF.

This sequence joins TRBV20-1 and TRBJ2-7, with D unclear. In germline, CDR1 is DFQATT, CDR2 SNEGSKA (reference sequence). The CDR3 loop spans 11 amino acids. V was trimmed by 3 bases and J by 3 bases, leaving 6 bases between them. Here the CDR3 DNA reads TGCAGTGCTAGCTCCTACTACGAGCAGTACTTC. As protein: CSASSYYEQYF.

The chain employs TRBV5-6 and TRBJ1-2; TRBD1 matches at 7 bases. Germline V gene lookup returns CDR1 SGHDT and CDR2 YYEEEE. This CDR3 comprises 13 residues. Trimming cost V 4 bases and J 4 bases; bases outside gene matches: 4. In nucleotides, the CDR3 is TGTGCCAGCAGCAGGACAGGAGCCTATGGCTACACCTTC. Encoded protein: CASSRTGAYGYTF.

This chain links TRBV28 with TRBJ1-2, with 8 bases aligning to TRBD1. The CDR3 is 14 amino acids. V shed 5 bases and J 2 bases; nucleotides not matched to a gene: 4. The V gene's germline CDR1 is MDHEN and CDR2 SYDVKM. The CDR3 DNA follows: TGTGCCAGCAGTGCAGGGGGCTCGAACTATGGCTACACCTTC. Translated: CASSAGGSNYGYTF.

There are a few counts of this clone. The chain recombines TRBV19 with TRBJ2-4; TRBD2 matches 10 bases. The CDR3 has 19 residues. Trimming cost V 3 bases and J 2 bases; bases outside gene matches: 13. The V gene's germline CDR1 is LNHDA and CDR2 SQIVND (reference sequence). This CDR3 reads CASSISGLAATPPKNIQYF. CDR3 nucleotide sequence: TGTGCCAGTAGTATCTCCGGACTAGCGGCGACTCCTCCCAAAAACATTCAGTACTTC.

V gene TRBV7-9 combines with J gene TRBJ2-3; 8 bases are a match to TRBD1. The germline CDR1 and CDR2 sequences are SEHNR and FQNEAQ (reference sequence). The CDR3 loop spans 14 amino acids. Germline trimming cut 6 bases from V and 2 bases from J; bases unmatched to any gene: 4. CDR3 sequence reads: CASSPGQDTDTQYF. The CDR3 region has the DNA TGTGCCAGCAGTCCGGGACAGGACACAGATACGCAGTATTTT.

This clone has only a few counts. This sequence joins TRBV19 and TRBJ1-4; D is possibly TRBD1 (5 bases). The ends were cut back, 3 bases at V and 7 bases at J, with 21 bases in the middle. CDR1 and CDR2 (germline): LNHDA, SQIVND (reference sequence). The CDR3 has 17 residues. CDR3 region: CASSMDGEGTRREKLFF. The CDR3 DNA is TGTGCCAGTAGTATGGACGGGGAAGGGACTCGGCGTGAAAAACTGTTTTTT.

CDR3 amino acids: CASSHVLRGGSSYEQYF. CDR3 DNA sequence: TGCGCCAGCAGCCACGTGCTTAGGGGGGGCAGCTCCTACGAGCAGTACTTC. V and J are TRBV4-1 and TRBJ2-7, with a tentative D call TRBD2 (7 bases). V was cut by 3 bases and J by 0 bases, with 18 bases left in between. CDR3 length: 17 residues. CDR1 is MGHRA, CDR2 YSYEKL, per germline.

CDR3 loop: CASRIYRYSNQPQHF. Here the CDR3 DNA reads TGTGCCAGTAGAATCTACAGGTATAGCAATCAGCCCCAGCATTTT. The J gene is TRBJ1-5, the V gene TRBV19; tentatively, D is TRBD1 (5 bases). This CDR3 region has 15 residues. Trimming left V 6 bases short and J 0 bases short, with 12 bases between. The germline CDR1 and CDR2 sequences are LNHDA and SQIVND (reference sequence).